This TCR beta chain originates from a study of blood T cells in healthy people across ages. This clonotype was seen many times. The antigen remains undetermined. Then a second PCR, running about 6 to 12 cycles, was carried out with a sample-barcoded 5' primer and a J-beta primer mix. TCRdb reprocessed the 5' RACE reads with MiXCR, giving one entry per CDR3 protein. This sample carries about 780,000 distinct CDR3 sequences, about 46% of them seen once, and the ten largest clones take approximately 18%. Findings and caveats of the study: Long-lived donors exceeded aged donors in naive CD4+ cells and diversity.

The CDR3 is made up of 14 amino acids. Trimming removed 3 bases from V and 6 bases from J, with 12 bases in between. The V call is TRBV12-3 or TRBV12-4, the J call TRBJ2-1, with D perhaps TRBD2 (6 bases). The sequenced sample was blood. The TCR originated in an older man in good health. CDR3 in DNA: TGTGCCAGCAGTTTGGCCGGGAGTTCCAATGAGCAGTTCTTC. Translated, it gives CASSLAGSSNEQFF.